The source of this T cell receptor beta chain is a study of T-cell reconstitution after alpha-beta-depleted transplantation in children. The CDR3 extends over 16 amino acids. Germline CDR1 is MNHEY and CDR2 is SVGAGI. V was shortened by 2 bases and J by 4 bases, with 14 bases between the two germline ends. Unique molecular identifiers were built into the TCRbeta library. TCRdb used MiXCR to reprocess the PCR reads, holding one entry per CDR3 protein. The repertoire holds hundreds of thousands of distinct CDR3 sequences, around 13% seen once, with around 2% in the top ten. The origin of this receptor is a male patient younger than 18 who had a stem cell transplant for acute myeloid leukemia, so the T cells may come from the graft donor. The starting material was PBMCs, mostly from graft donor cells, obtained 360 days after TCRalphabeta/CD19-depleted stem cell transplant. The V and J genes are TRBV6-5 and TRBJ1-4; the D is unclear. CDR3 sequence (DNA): TGTGCCAGCAGTTACCTGCCTGGAAGGCTTAATGAAAAACTGTTTTTT. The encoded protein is CASSYLPGRLNEKLFF.